Reported below is one T cell receptor beta chain. The record originates from a study of cytomegalovirus exposure and HLA in healthy donors. With 60 Vbeta and 13 Jbeta primers, the PCR was carried out. Method: immunoSEQ multiplex PCR; TCRdb's copy keeps in-frame clones and lacks some. Of 110,000 or so clones listed, roughly 80% were seen once; the top ten hold over 6.5%. Germline assignment: CDR1 SGHTA and CDR2 FQGNSA. The CDR3 length is 17 residues. The junction had 13 bases not matched to a gene; V was cut back by 5 bases and J by 7 bases. Sequencing input: PBMCs. This TCR was recovered from a woman aged 40 to 49 in good health and CMV-seropositive. The V gene is TRBV7-2, the J gene TRBJ2-2, with TRBD2 identical over 10 bases. In nucleotides, the CDR3 is TGTGCCAGCAGCCAGGCTAGCGGGAGCGATGTTTTCGGGGAGCTGTTTTTT. Its protein product is CASSQASGSDVFGELFF.